The next 27 T cell receptor beta chains were all read from a single sample in a study of blood T cell repertoires in COVID-19. The protocol was immunoSEQ multiplex PCR, while the TCRdb copy is restricted to in-frame clones and leaves out a portion. The sample comprises 14,000 or so clones, 80% to 85% of which are singletons, and about 8.9% rests with the top ten. Sequencing was performed on peripheral blood. These receptors came from a human donor in a cohort sampled during active COVID-19.

The chain combines TRBV11-3 with TRBJ2-7; the D is unclear. Germline values: CDR1 SGHNT, CDR2 YENEEA. CDR3 size: 11 residues. V was clipped by 5 bases and J by 3 bases, with 5 bases between them. CDR3 coding DNA: TGTGCCAGCAGCCGGAGCTACGAGCAGTACTTC. This translates into CASSRSYEQYF. Supplemented by reference TRBV11-3 and TRBJ2-7, the full variable domain reads EAGVVQSPRYKIIEKKQPVAFWCNPISGHNTLYWYLQNLGQGPELLIRYENEEAVDDSQLPKDRFSAERLKGVDSTLKIQPAELGDSAVYLCASSRSYEQYFGPGTRLTVT.

The chain carries TRBV14 and TRBJ1-6; D is undetermined. This CDR3 region has 14 residues. CDR1 is SGHDN, CDR2 FVKESK, per germline. V shed 1 base and J shed 7 bases, with 8 bases lying between them. CDR3 in amino acids: CASSQGRENSPLHF. The CDR3 DNA reads TGTGCCAGCAGCCAAGGACGGGAGAATTCACCCCTCCACTTT.

This chain joins TRBV6-5 and TRBJ1-2; the match to TRBD1 covers 7 bases. Losses at the gene ends were 5 bases for V and 10 bases for J; bases not matched to a gene: 16. Per the germline V gene, CDR1 is MNHEY and CDR2 is SVGAGI. This CDR3 is built from 15 residues. For the CDR3, the DNA is TGTGCCAGCAGTACCTCCGACAGGGCCGAGTGGGCCTACACCTTC. Translated, it gives CASSTSDRAEWAYTF.

The chain recombines TRBV30 with TRBJ1-3; D is unclear. V lost 3 bases and J 2 bases, leaving 11 bases between the germline ends. Germline-derived CDR1 and CDR2 are GTSNPN and SVGIG (reference sequence). The CDR3 is made up of 14 amino acids. The CDR3 bases are TGTGCCTGGAGCTTGGGCCGCGCTGGAAACACCATATATTTT. Protein: CAWSLGRAGNTIYF. Full variable domain (outside the CDR3, taken from reference TRBV30 and TRBJ1-3): SQTIHQWPATLVQPVGSPLSLECTVEGTSNPNLYWYRQAAGRGLQLLFYSVGIGQISSEVPQNLSASRPQDRQFILSSKKLLLSDSGFYLCAWSLGRAGNTIYFGEGSWLTVV.

The chain is built from TRBV5-1 and TRBJ2-7; no reliable D call. V was shortened by 4 bases and J by 0 bases, with 8 bases between the two germline ends. This CDR3 has 13 residues. CDR1 is SGHRS, CDR2 YFSETQ, per germline. The CDR3 sequence: CASSKQTSYEQYF. The CDR3 coding sequence is TGCGCCAGCAGCAAACAGACCTCCTACGAGCAGTACTTC.

The chain carries TRBV7-2 and TRBJ2-3; 15 positions match TRBD2. CDR3 length: 19 residues. CDR1 and CDR2 (germline): SGHTA, FQGNSA. J lost 3 bases, V lost 5 bases, and 12 bases had no gene match. The chain's CDR3 is CASSTEGLAGGGWTDTQYF. DNA of the CDR3: TGTGCCAGCAGCACGGAGGGACTAGCGGGAGGTGGTTGGACAGATACGCAGTATTTT.

V usage is TRBV19 and J usage is TRBJ2-3, with 12 positions matching TRBD2. The CDR3 is 17 residues long. J gave up 0 bases and V 4 bases, and 5 bases lay outside the gene matches. The V gene's germline CDR1 is LNHDA and CDR2 SQIVND (reference sequence). CDR3 DNA: TGTGCCAGTAGTAATGGACTAGCGGGACATAGCACAGATACGCAGTATTTT. This sequence encodes CASSNGLAGHSTDTQYF.

The genes are TRBV4-3 and TRBJ1-1; D not certain. Per the germline V gene, CDR1 is LGHNA and CDR2 is YSLEER. Trimming stripped 1 base from V and 1 base from J, with 4 bases between. The CDR3 runs to 13 residues. The DNA for the CDR3 is TGCGCCAGCAGCCAAGTCTGGAACACTGAAGCTTTCTTT. Its protein is CASSQVWNTEAFF.

The chain recombines TRBV9 with TRBJ2-5, with TRBD1 matching over 8 bases. This CDR3 has 17 amino acids. Trimming at V came to 3 bases and at J to 1 base, leaving 11 bases not matched to a gene. Germline assignment: CDR1 SGDLS and CDR2 YYNGEE. In nucleotides, the CDR3 is TGTGCCAGCAGCGGGCCAGCTCGGGACAGGAGCCAAGAGACCCAGTACTTC. It is translated as CASSGPARDRSQETQYF. The entire variable domain, with the rest obtained from reference TRBV9 and TRBJ2-5, is as follows: DSGVTQTPKHLITATGQRVTLRCSPRSGDLSVYWYQQSLDQGLQFLIQYYNGEERAKGNILERFSAQQFPDLHSELNLSSLELGDSALYFCASSGPARDRSQETQYFGPGTRLLVL.

This chain links TRBV18 with TRBJ1-3; 7 bases align to TRBD1. V lost 4 bases, J lost 2 bases, and 2 bases stayed unmatched. The CDR3 runs to 14 residues. CDR1 is KGHSH and CDR2 is LQKENI in the germline V gene. DNA of the CDR3: TGTGCCAGCTCACAGGGGGCGACTGGAAACACCATATATTTT. This translates into CASSQGATGNTIYF.

The sample holds one count of this clone. The chain employs TRBV5-1 and TRBJ1-2, with 7 bases that match TRBD1. The V segment lost 0 bases and the J segment 7 bases; nucleotides outside the gene matches: 3. The germline V gene encodes CDR1 SGHRS and CDR2 YFSETQ. CDR3 size: 13 residues. CDR3: CASSLGQGSGYTF. The CDR3, as DNA: TGCGCCAGCAGCTTGGGACAGGGCTCTGGCTACACCTTC.

The count of this clone is one. The V and J genes are TRBV5-5 and TRBJ2-4; 7 nucleotides match TRBD1. The trim removed 4 bases at V and 0 bases at J, leaving 7 bases unmatched. Germline assignment: CDR1 SGHKS and CDR2 YYEKEE (reference sequence). This CDR3 is built from 16 residues. The CDR3 DNA sequence: TGTGCCAGCAGCATCCAGGGGGATCTAGCCAAAAACATTCAGTACTTC. Translation gives CASSIQGDLAKNIQYF.

The CDR3 loop is CAIGAGETYEQYF. Here the CDR3 DNA reads TGTGCCATCGGGGCAGGGGAAACCTACGAGCAGTACTTC. The chain links TRBV10-3 to TRBJ2-7; D may be TRBD1 (6 bases). V dropped 8 bases and J dropped 2 bases, with 13 bases sitting between them. The V gene's germline CDR1 is ENHRY and CDR2 SYGVKD. CDR3 length: 13 amino acids.

The J gene is TRBJ1-3, the V gene TRBV5-1; TRBD1 matches at 7 bases. CDR3 size: 14 residues. The germline V gene has CDR1 SGHRS and CDR2 YFSETQ. Germline trimming cut 0 bases from V and 4 bases from J; bases unmatched to any gene: 1. CDR3 DNA: TGCGCCAGCAGCTTGGAACAGGGGGGAAACACCATATATTTT. Protein sequence: CASSLEQGGNTIYF.

The chain is built from TRBV7-2 and TRBJ2-1; TRBD2 aligns across 13 bases. V lost 6 bases to trimming and J lost 4 bases; unmatched junction nucleotides: 9. Germline loops: CDR1 SGHTA, CDR2 FQGNSA. This CDR3 is 17 amino acids long. CDR3 nucleotides: TGTGCCAGCAGTCCAGAGGGACTAGCGGGGTATTACAATGAGCAGTTCTTC. Amino acid sequence: CASSPEGLAGYYNEQFF. Looking up the rest from reference TRBV7-2 and TRBJ2-1 gives the full variable domain: GAGVSQSPSNKVTEKGKDVELRCDPISGHTALYWYRQSLGQGLEFLIYFQGNSAPDKSGLPSDRFSAERTGGSVSTLTIQRTQQEDSAVYLCASSPEGLAGYYNEQFFGPGTRLTVL.

This rearrangement joins TRBV4-2 to TRBJ2-7, with TRBD2 identical over 14 bases. In germline, CDR1 is LGHNA, CDR2 YNFKEQ. The CDR3 totals 16 residues. The junction had 2 bases not matched to a gene; V was cut back by 0 bases and J by 4 bases. The CDR3 sequence: CASSQEGTSGGYEQYF. CDR3 nucleotides: TGTGCCAGCAGCCAAGAAGGGACTAGCGGGGGTTACGAGCAGTACTTC.

This clone was counted once. The V gene is TRBV7-2, the J gene TRBJ1-2, with TRBD1 matching over 9 bases. This CDR3 is built from 15 residues. Losses at the gene ends were 5 bases for V and 3 bases for J; bases not matched to a gene: 7. Germline V CDR1 and CDR2: SGHTA, FQGNSA. The CDR3 reads CASSPATGGYYGYTF. The CDR3 coding sequence is TGTGCCAGCAGCCCGGCGACAGGGGGGTACTATGGCTACACCTTC.

V gene TRBV3-1 (or the pseudogene TRBV3-2) combines with J gene TRBJ2-1, with a weak D call TRBD2 (6 bases). Germline loops: CDR1 LGHDT, CDR2 YNNKEL (reference sequence). Deletions cut 2 bases from V and 4 bases from J, with 15 bases between. CDR3 length equals 16 residues. The CDR3 sequence: CASSQNPSGLYNEQFF. The CDR3, as DNA: TGTGCCAGCAGCCAAAATCCGAGCGGGCTTTACAATGAGCAGTTCTTC.

This chain uses TRBV27 with TRBJ2-1, with TRBD1 matching 8 bases. The V gene end was trimmed by 4 bases and the J gene end by 0 bases; junction bases not matched to a gene: 11. The CDR3 runs to 18 residues. Per germline, CDR1 MNHEY and CDR2 SMNVEV (reference sequence). CDR3 amino acids: CASSSPSRTGSSYNEQFF. The CDR3 nucleotides read TGTGCCAGCAGTTCACCCTCCCGGACAGGGAGCTCCTACAATGAGCAGTTCTTC.

V and J are TRBV10-3 and TRBJ1-1; D not resolved. The CDR3 totals 11 residues. Trimming left V 6 bases short and J 4 bases short, with 6 bases between. Germline values: CDR1 ENHRY, CDR2 SYGVKD. This chain's CDR3 is CAIRGGTEAFF. The CDR3 DNA reads TGTGCCATCAGGGGAGGCACTGAAGCTTTCTTT.

V usage is TRBV18 and J usage is TRBJ2-3; the D gene is possibly TRBD2 (6 bases). Per the germline V gene, CDR1 is KGHSH and CDR2 is LQKENI. The CDR3 is made up of 15 amino acids. V was cut by 1 base and J by 1 base, with 9 bases left in between. CDR3 in amino acids: CASSPLRERTDTQYF. CDR3 in DNA: TGTGCCAGCTCACCACTGCGGGAACGCACAGATACGCAGTATTTT.

The chain couples TRBV18 to TRBJ2-7, with 10 bases lining up with TRBD1. The CDR3 extends over 16 amino acids. Germline-derived CDR1 and CDR2 are KGHSH and LQKENI. V was pared by 5 bases and J by 2 bases, with 9 bases of the junction left unmatched. The CDR3 region is CASSVRQGAPPYEQYF. CDR3 in DNA: TGTGCCAGCTCAGTGCGACAGGGGGCTCCCCCCTACGAGCAGTACTTC.

V and J are TRBV14 and TRBJ2-2; D is unresolved. This CDR3 has 15 amino acids. Germline values: CDR1 SGHDN, CDR2 FVKESK. V dropped 2 bases and J dropped 0 bases, with 7 bases sitting between them. The CDR3 loop reads CASSQFSSNTGELFF. In DNA form, the CDR3 reads TGTGCCAGCAGCCAATTCTCGTCGAACACCGGGGAGCTGTTTTTT.

The rearrangement joins TRBV24-1 to TRBJ2-1, with 9 positions matching TRBD1. The germline CDR1 and CDR2 sequences are KGHDR and SFDVKD. The ends lost 9 bases at V and 11 bases at J; junction bases unmatched: 13. This CDR3 is built from 14 residues. The CDR3 sequence: CATGDREGSGKQFF. The CDR3 bases are TGTGCCACCGGGGACAGGGAGGGTTCCGGAAAGCAGTTCTTC.

The J gene is TRBJ2-1, the V gene TRBV28; D unresolved. The CDR3 is 11 residues long. Germline V CDR1 and CDR2: MDHEN, SYDVKM. Trimming left V 3 bases short and J 10 bases short, with 7 bases between. CDR3 amino acids: CASSFSPEQFF. CDR3 bases: TGTGCCAGCAGTTTTAGTCCAGAGCAGTTCTTC.

This rearrangement joins TRBV4-3 to TRBJ2-7; TRBD1 matches at 8 bases. The CDR3 length is 14 residues. Germline assignment: CDR1 LGHNA and CDR2 YSLEER. V gave up 1 base and J gave up 5 bases; unmatched junction bases: 4. The CDR3 sequence is CASSQGTGRHEQYF. In DNA, the CDR3 is TGCGCCAGCAGCCAAGGGACAGGGCGGCACGAGCAGTACTTC.

The V and J genes are TRBV5-1 and TRBJ2-1; 8 positions match TRBD2. Germline loops: CDR1 SGHRS, CDR2 YFSETQ. With 0 bases clipped from V and 5 bases from J, the junction kept 10 bases outside the gene matches. This CDR3 is 17 amino acids long. CDR3 region: CASSLVGTTSENNEQFF. CDR3 sequence (DNA): TGCGCCAGCAGCTTGGTAGGGACGACTAGCGAGAACAATGAGCAGTTCTTC.